Below, one T cell receptor (beta chain) is given with its context. What it recognizes is unknown. The length of the CDR3 is 14 residues. Trimming left V 6 bases short and J 4 bases short, with 15 bases between. Germline V lookup: CDR1 MNHEY, CDR2 SVGAGI. The treatment is: 15 to 20 received Ad26.COV2.S at low or high dose, single or two shots; about 5 received placebo; per-sample allocation not given. Sampling occurred on day 63 after the first vaccine or placebo injection. Vaccination employed an Ad26 vector expressing the Wuhan-strain SARS-CoV-2 spike. These data come from a study of Ad26.COV2.S vaccination and SARS-CoV-2 variants. Across the study: The donor participated in the COV1001 trial, in its Ad26.COV2.S arm.

Libraries were prepared by immunoSEQ multiplex PCR; TCRdb keeps only in-frame clonotypes and omits some of them. The sample has roughly 500,000 clones, approximately 92% seen once. Study results and limitations: Similar non-spike TCR breadth was observed in recipients of vaccine and of placebo.

The chain employs TRBV6-5 and TRBJ1-1; tentatively, D is TRBD1 (5 bases). This material consisted of peripheral blood, taken in a trial of Ad26.COV2.S vaccine versus placebo. The source of this sequence is a person between 18 and 59 years old who received the Ad26.COV2.S COVID-19 vaccine or a placebo. CDR3 region: CASRTHRDGTEAFF. The DNA for the CDR3 is TGTGCCAGCAGGACACACCGGGACGGCACTGAAGCTTTCTTT.